The 11 T cell receptor beta chains in this list originate from one sample, sequenced in a study of CD8 T cells in Susac syndrome. RNA, at about 0.45 to 1 ug, was reverse transcribed with random hexamers. TCRdb independently ran MiXCR on the immunoSEQ multiplex PCR reads; one entry per CDR3 protein. The data hold 150,000 to 200,000 distinct CDR3 sequences, with roughly 90% observed a single time. Sequences were obtained from CD4+ T cells from PBMCs. Receptor source: a human donor with Susac syndrome.

The chain joins TRBV5-4 to TRBJ2-3; D is undetermined. Germline V CDR1 and CDR2: SGHNT, YYREEE (reference sequence). The germline V and J ends were trimmed by 4 bases and 2 bases, with 17 bases remaining between them. This CDR3 region has 16 residues. The CDR3 region is CASSPGATFLTDTQYF. The CDR3 DNA follows: TGTGCCAGCAGCCCCGGAGCAACCTTCCTCACAGATACGCAGTATTTT.

This chain joins TRBV3-1 and TRBJ2-3; D is uncertain. Germline assignment: CDR1 LGHDT and CDR2 YNNKEL (reference sequence). The CDR3 sequence is 15 residues long. V was trimmed by 0 bases and J by 10 bases, leaving 17 bases between them. The CDR3 bases are TGTGCCAGCAGCCAAGATCTTGGCGGAAGTGAGGCGCAGTATTTT. The encoded protein is CASSQDLGGSEAQYF.

The V call is TRBV2, the J call TRBJ1-1; D uncertain. The V gene's germline CDR1 is SNHLY and CDR2 FYNNEI. This CDR3 has 14 amino acids. Trimming shortened V by 2 bases and J by 0 bases, and 7 bases separated the two germline ends. CDR3 DNA: TGTGCCAGCAGTGAACTCGGGGTGAACACTGAAGCTTTCTTT. This gives the protein CASSELGVNTEAFF.

This chain links TRBV6-5 with TRBJ2-2; TRBD2 aligns across 8 bases. Germline CDR1 reads MNHEY; CDR2 reads SVGAGI. With V trimmed by 0 bases and J by 4 bases, 4 bases remained unmatched. The CDR3 has 16 amino acids. In nucleotides, the CDR3 is TGTGCCAGCAGTTACTCGAGCGGGACTAGCACCGGGGAGCTGTTTTTT. It codes for CASSYSSGTSTGELFF.

This chain connects TRBV4-1 to TRBJ1-1; D might be TRBD1 (5 bases). This CDR3 has 15 residues. The V gene's germline CDR1 is MGHRA and CDR2 YSYEKL. The V gene lost 2 bases and the J gene lost 0 bases, with 10 bases spanning the gap. In DNA, the CDR3 is TGCGCCAGCAGCCAAACCGACAGACTGAACACTGAAGCTTTCTTT. Translation gives CASSQTDRLNTEAFF.

The J gene is TRBJ1-5, the V gene TRBV20-1; D possibly corresponds to TRBD1 (6 bases). V shed 5 bases and J shed 0 bases, with 11 bases lying between them. In germline, CDR1 is DFQATT, CDR2 SNEGSKA (reference sequence). This CDR3 has 14 amino acids. In DNA form, the CDR3 reads TGCAGTGCTTCACAGGGAGTTAGCAATCAGCCCCAGCATTTT. It yields the protein CSASQGVSNQPQHF.

The genes are TRBV4-1 and TRBJ1-1, with D maybe TRBD1 (5 bases). V was trimmed by 4 bases and J by 1 base, leaving 16 bases between them. The CDR3 runs to 16 residues. Germline CDR1 reads MGHRA; CDR2 reads YSYEKL. This CDR3 is CASSLRETGPNTEAFF. The CDR3, as DNA: TGCGCCAGCAGCCTCAGGGAGACGGGGCCGAACACTGAAGCTTTCTTT.

This sequence joins TRBV6-1 and TRBJ2-2; D might be TRBD1 or TRBD2, each matching 5 bases. Trimming removed 8 bases from V and 7 bases from J, with 20 bases in between. CDR3 length: 15 amino acids. From germline, CDR1 is MNHNS and CDR2 SASEGT. The CDR3 region has the DNA TGTGCCAGCGGCCGAGGGGCCCAGTCCCACGGGGAGCTGTTTTTT. It specifies CASGRGAQSHGELFF.

The V and J genes are TRBV18 and TRBJ1-5; D is possibly TRBD1 (6 bases). Trimming shortened V by 4 bases and J by 3 bases, and 13 bases separated the two germline ends. The CDR3 runs to 15 residues. Germline CDR1 and CDR2: KGHSH and LQKENI. The CDR3: CASSQTGSSNQPQHF. The CDR3 region has the DNA TGTGCCAGCTCACAAACAGGGTCCTCCAATCAGCCCCAGCATTTT.

This rearrangement joins TRBV7-9 to TRBJ2-7; 8 bases are a match to TRBD1. This CDR3 comprises 15 residues. Germline-derived CDR1 and CDR2 are SEHNR and FQNEAQ (reference sequence). V lost 3 bases, J lost 1 base, and 5 bases stayed unmatched. CDR3 sequence: CASSLDRAASYEQYF. CDR3 nucleotides: TGTGCCAGCAGCTTGGACAGGGCCGCATCCTACGAGCAGTACTTC.

The V call is TRBV6-5, the J call TRBJ2-3; 9 positions match TRBD2. This CDR3 is built from 13 residues. CDR1 is MNHEY, CDR2 SVGAGI, per germline. V shed 10 bases and J 4 bases; nucleotides not matched to a gene: 6. CDR3 in DNA: TGTGCCACCCGCGGGGGGGTGGCAGATACGCAGTATTTT. As protein: CATRGGVADTQYF.